This TCR beta chain is drawn from a study of control samples from healthy donors and cancer patients. Profiled with immunoSEQ multiplex PCR; TCRdb holds only in-frame clones, not every one. Of around 120,000 clones listed, around 89% were seen once; the top ten hold approximately 2.2%. The CDR3 spans 13 residues. J lost 7 bases, V lost 7 bases, and 6 bases had no gene match. Germline V gene data show CDR1 as LGHNA and CDR2 as YSLEER. The specimen sequenced was blood. The receptor was derived from a woman between 65 and 79 years old in good health. This chain links TRBV4-3 with TRBJ1-4; 7 nucleotides agree with TRBD1. The CDR3 sequence is CASTEGAGEKLFF. The DNA of the CDR3 is TGCGCCAGCACTGAGGGGGCTGGTGAAAAACTGTTTTTT.